This T cell receptor (beta chain) was captured by sequencing in a study of neoadjuvant nivolumab and ipilimumab in lung cancer. Overall study context: Nivolumab 3 mg/kg was given days 1, 15 and 29, plus ipilimumab 1 mg/kg day 1 in combination. General study findings and limits: Only a single major-pathologic-response sample was available for clonality analysis. Only a small number of samples underwent TCR sequencing.

Profiling relied on immunoSEQ multiplex PCR, and the TCRdb table lists in-frame clones only, not all of them. The data contain just under 10,000 clones, about four fifths of them singletons. This clone was counted a few times. Its specificity is unknown. This TCR derives from an adult with non-small cell lung cancer. Sequences were derived from peripheral blood, sampled before neoadjuvant nivolumab, alone or with ipilimumab.

The CDR3 DNA is TGTGTCTCGGGACAGAGCACAGATACGCAGTATTTT. This encodes CVSGQSTDTQYF. The V and J genes are TRBV27 and TRBJ2-3; 7 bases fit TRBD1. The CDR3 is 12 residues long. CDR1 and CDR2 (germline): MNHEY, SMNVEV (reference sequence).